This entry lists 17 T cell receptor beta chains sequenced from one sample in a study of blood T cell repertoires in COVID-19. Profiling relied on immunoSEQ multiplex PCR, and the TCRdb table lists in-frame clones only, not all of them. The sample has roughly 70,000 clones; 80% to 85% are singletons. Sequencing was performed on peripheral blood. These receptors were obtained from a woman aged 60-75 years with acute or convalescent COVID-19.

The chain employs TRBV6-2 or TRBV6-3 and TRBJ2-1, with D possibly matching TRBD2 (5 bases). The CDR3 is made up of 15 amino acids. Looked up from germline, CDR1 is MNHEY and CDR2 is SVGEGT. Between the trimmed V and J ends, which lost 5 bases and 4 bases, there was a span of 15 bases. The CDR3 DNA follows: TGTGCCAGCAGTCTACTAGATGGTTCGTACAATGAGCAGTTCTTC. Protein: CASSLLDGSYNEQFF.

The chain uses TRBV6-6 and TRBJ1-2; D is possibly TRBD1 (6 bases). CDR3 length: 11 amino acids. Per the germline V gene, CDR1 is MNHNY and CDR2 is SVGAGI (reference sequence). V was clipped by 5 bases and J by 10 bases, with 11 bases between them. The CDR3 sequence is CASSKDSPYTF. The CDR3 DNA follows: TGTGCCAGCAGTAAGGACAGCCCCTACACCTTC.

The sample holds one count of this clone. The chain has TRBV18 and TRBJ2-4, with unresolved D. There are 14 residues in the CDR3. CDR1 and CDR2 from the germline V gene are KGHSH and LQKENI. V lost 2 bases and J lost 11, with 16 bases in between. CDR3 sequence reads: CASSPVPGTFVQYF. The CDR3 nucleotides are TGTGCCAGCTCACCAGTCCCAGGCACCTTCGTTCAGTACTTC.

The chain recombines TRBV6-5 with TRBJ2-7; TRBD1 aligns across 10 bases. Germline CDR1 is MNHEY and CDR2 is SVGAGI. The CDR3 spans 16 residues. V shed 0 bases, J shed 6 bases, and the junction held 8 bases outside the gene matches. The CDR3 nucleotides are TGTGCCAGCAGTTACTCAGGGACAGGGGTACTGGGCGAGCAGTACTTC. Its translation: CASSYSGTGVLGEQYF.

The gene calls are TRBV19 and TRBJ2-2; 14 positions match TRBD2. The CDR3 loop spans 15 amino acids. Trimming removed 4 bases from V and 9 bases from J; junction bases left unmatched: 4. Germline V gives CDR1 LNHDA, CDR2 SQIVND (reference sequence). Here the CDR3 DNA reads TGTGCCAGTAGTAGGGGACTAGCGGGGGTCAGGGAGCTGTTTTTT. Its protein product is CASSRGLAGVRELFF.

V is TRBV3-1 (or the pseudogene TRBV3-2) and J is TRBJ1-6; D call uncertain. Trimming left V 1 base short and J 10 bases short, with 8 bases between. The length of the CDR3 is 13 residues. CDR1 LGHDT and CDR2 YNNKEL come from the germline V gene (reference sequence). The CDR3 protein is CASSQVAGSPLHF. The CDR3 DNA reads TGTGCCAGCAGCCAAGTGGCGGGATCACCCCTCCACTTT.

The chain recombines TRBV7-9 with TRBJ1-3; D is unresolved. This CDR3 region has 17 residues. V dropped 0 bases and J dropped 0 bases, with 12 bases sitting between them. CDR1 and CDR2 (germline): SEHNR, FQNEAQ (reference sequence). The CDR3 is CASSLAGSAASGNTIYF. The DNA for the CDR3 is TGTGCCAGCAGCTTAGCCGGGTCGGCGGCCTCTGGAAACACCATATATTTT.

This rearrangement joins TRBV4-1 to TRBJ1-1; the D gene is possibly TRBD1 (6 bases). This CDR3 is built from 14 residues. Germline CDR1 MGHRA, CDR2 YSYEKL. Trimming removed 0 bases from V and 4 bases from J, with 9 bases in between. The chain's CDR3 is CASSQEGGGTEAFF. CDR3 DNA sequence: TGCGCCAGCAGCCAAGAAGGGGGGGGCACTGAAGCTTTCTTT.

The genes are TRBV30 and TRBJ1-2; no definite D call. This CDR3 is 14 amino acids long. Between the trimmed V and J ends, which lost 4 bases and 5 bases, there was a span of 17 bases. CDR1 and CDR2 from the germline V gene are GTSNPN and SVGIG (reference sequence). CDR3 coding DNA: TGTGCCTGGACAGGAGGGATTTGGGGTTATGGCTACACCTTC. The encoded protein is CAWTGGIWGYGYTF.

The V and J genes are TRBV3-1 (or the pseudogene TRBV3-2) and TRBJ2-1; D is unresolved. V was cut by 1 base and J by 2 bases, with 18 bases left in between. The germline V gene has CDR1 LGHDT and CDR2 YNNKEL (reference sequence). The CDR3 is made up of 18 amino acids. The CDR3 here is CASSQGHGRVAAYNEQFF. The CDR3 DNA sequence: TGTGCCAGCAGCCAAGGACACGGAAGAGTGGCCGCCTACAATGAGCAGTTCTTC.

The chain is built from TRBV11-3 and TRBJ2-1; TRBD2 agrees at 15 bases. J was trimmed by 9 bases and V by 4 bases; bases with no gene match: 4. Germline V CDR1 and CDR2: SGHNT, YENEEA. The CDR3 length is 15 residues. As DNA, the CDR3 is TGTGCCAGCAGCTCCGGACTAGCGGGGGGGTGTGAGCAGTTCTTC. It codes for CASSSGLAGGCEQFF.

This chain joins TRBV6-1 and TRBJ2-5; 8 nucleotides align to TRBD1. The CDR3 has 15 amino acids. The ends lost 3 bases at V and 2 bases at J; junction bases unmatched: 5. Germline lookup yields CDR1 MNHNS and CDR2 SASEGT. The CDR3 here is CASSEQGAIQETQYF. The CDR3 DNA is TGTGCCAGCAGTGAGCAGGGGGCGATACAAGAGACCCAGTACTTC.

This clone was detected a few times. The gene calls are TRBV7-3 and TRBJ2-7; D might be TRBD2 (6 bases). The CDR3 has 16 amino acids. V lost 2 bases and J lost 3, with 17 bases in between. Per germline, CDR1 SGHTA and CDR2 FQGTGA. In DNA form, the CDR3 reads TGTGCCAGCAGCTTATATTGGTGGCAGGACTACTACGAGCAGTACTTC. It codes for CASSLYWWQDYYEQYF. Using reference TRBV7-3 and TRBJ2-7 for the parts outside the CDR3, the full variable domain is GAGVSQTPSNKVTEKGKYVELRCDPISGHTALYWYRQSLGQGPEFLIYFQGTGAADDSGLPNDRFFAVRPEGSVSTLKIQRTERGDSAVYLCASSLYWWQDYYEQYFGPGTRLTVT.

The rearrangement joins TRBV18 to TRBJ1-3; possible D gene TRBD1, 6 bases. With 0 bases removed from V and 0 bases from J, the gap between germline ends came to 12 bases. CDR3 length: 17 amino acids. CDR1 and CDR2 from the germline V gene are KGHSH and LQKENI. The CDR3 DNA reads as TGTGCCAGCTCACCACCGGGACACATGAGCTCTGGAAACACCATATATTTT. As protein: CASSPPGHMSSGNTIYF.

V usage is TRBV3-1 (or the pseudogene TRBV3-2) and J usage is TRBJ1-2; D call uncertain. The germline CDR1 and CDR2 sequences are LGHDT and YNNKEL (reference sequence). Trimming shortened V by 3 bases and J by 4 bases, and 18 bases separated the two germline ends. This CDR3 has 16 amino acids. The CDR3 sequence: CASSQGGARTFYGYTF. The CDR3 DNA reads TGTGCCAGCAGCCAGGGTGGAGCCCGAACCTTCTATGGCTACACCTTC.

V usage is TRBV20-1 and J usage is TRBJ2-1; 8 bases agree with TRBD2. Germline CDR1 is DFQATT and CDR2 is SNEGSKA (reference sequence). Trimming at V came to 3 bases and at J to 8 bases, leaving 3 bases not matched to a gene. CDR3 length: 12 residues. The CDR3 coding sequence is TGCAGTGCTAGTACTAGCGGCCATGAGCAGTTCTTC. It encodes CSASTSGHEQFF.

The chain recombines TRBV6-1 with TRBJ2-5; TRBD1 matches 8 bases. The CDR3 has 14 residues. The germline V gene has CDR1 MNHNS and CDR2 SASEGT. V lost 3 bases and J lost 5; bases outside the gene matches: 5. For the CDR3, the DNA is TGTGCCAGCAGTGAGAGGACAGGGACTGAGACCCAGTACTTC. This encodes CASSERTGTETQYF.